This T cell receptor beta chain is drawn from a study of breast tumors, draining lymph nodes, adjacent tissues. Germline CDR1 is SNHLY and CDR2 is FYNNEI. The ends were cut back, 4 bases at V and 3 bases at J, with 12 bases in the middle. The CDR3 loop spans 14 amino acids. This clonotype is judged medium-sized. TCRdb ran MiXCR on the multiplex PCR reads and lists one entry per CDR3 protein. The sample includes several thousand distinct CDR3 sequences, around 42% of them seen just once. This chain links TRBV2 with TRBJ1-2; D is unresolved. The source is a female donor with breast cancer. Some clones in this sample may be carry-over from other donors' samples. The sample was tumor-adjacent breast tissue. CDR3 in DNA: TGTGCCAGCAGTGTCGGTAGGAGAGACTATGGCTACACCTTC. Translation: CASSVGRRDYGYTF.